This TCR beta chain was obtained from a study of blood T cell repertoires in COVID-19. This CDR3 spans 13 amino acids. Trimming shortened V by 7 bases and J by 2 bases, and 12 bases separated the two germline ends. In germline, CDR1 is SGHRS, CDR2 YFSETQ. TCRdb's copy holds only in-frame clones and misses some; the assay was immunoSEQ multiplex PCR. The sample has roughly 250,000 clones, about 90% seen once. The TCR sequence derives from a woman between 50 and 59 years old with acute or convalescent COVID-19. The sequencing sample was made of peripheral blood. The chain uses TRBV5-1 and TRBJ1-1, with TRBD1 as a possible D gene (5 bases). CDR3 in DNA: TGCGCCAGCCGGGGGGGAGATAACACTGAAGCTTTCTTT. This encodes CASRGGDNTEAFF.